One and the same sample provided the 29 T cell receptor beta chains below, sequenced in a study of T cells in Graves' hyperthyroidism and ophthalmopathy. Amplification yielded TCR beta CDR3 regions, with RNA transcripts as the source. HTBI primers were used for first-round RT-PCR of the TCR CDR3. From the multiplex PCR reads, TCRdb called clonotypes with MiXCR, one entry per CDR3 protein. The table includes fewer than 200,000 distinct CDR3 sequences, less than 10% detected once. Sequencing was done on a sample of blood. All receptors derive from a woman aged 18-29 years with Graves' hyperthyroidism that later progressed to Graves' ophthalmopathy.

The rearrangement links TRBV30 to TRBJ1-6; D ambiguous. Trimming cost V 3 bases and J 0 bases, with 3 bases left between them. Germline loops: CDR1 GTSNPN, CDR2 SVGIG (reference sequence). There are 13 residues in the CDR3. CDR3 coding DNA: TGTGCCTGGAGGAGCTCCTATAATTCACCCCTCCACTTT. Translating it yields CAWRSSYNSPLHF.

At least ten counts were recorded for this clonotype. J is TRBJ1-4 and V is TRBV28; 7 bases are shared with TRBD1. The V segment lost 4 bases and the J segment 0 bases; nucleotides outside the gene matches: 5. The CDR3 totals 16 residues. Germline V CDR1 and CDR2: MDHEN, SYDVKM. This CDR3 reads CASSSYRGPTNEKLFF. Written as DNA, the CDR3 is TGTGCCAGCAGTTCTTACAGGGGCCCAACTAATGAAAAACTGTTTTTT.

This clonotype has a count of ten or more. The rearrangement links TRBV29-1 to TRBJ2-7; TRBD1 aligns across 7 bases. Germline CDR1 reads SQVTM; CDR2 reads ANQGSEA. There are 14 residues in the CDR3. V dropped 2 bases and J dropped 3; count of bases not matched to a gene: 7. CDR3 coding DNA: TGCAGCGTTGAATTAGGGGGCGTTAACTACGAGCAGTACTTC. Translated, it gives CSVELGGVNYEQYF.

This clonotype has at least ten counts. The V and J genes are TRBV30 and TRBJ1-5, with 7 bases matching TRBD1. Losses at the gene ends were 1 base for V and 0 bases for J; bases not matched to a gene: 6. Germline-derived CDR1 and CDR2 are GTSNPN and SVGIG (reference sequence). The CDR3 consists of 16 residues. The CDR3 reads CAWSASGQLSNQPQHF. CDR3 DNA: TGTGCCTGGAGTGCATCGGGACAGCTTAGCAATCAGCCCCAGCATTTT.

Only a few counts were recorded for this clonotype. The gene calls are TRBV5-6 and TRBJ1-5, with 9 bases that match TRBD1. V trimming: 1 base; J trimming: 2 bases; junction bases outside the gene matches: 10. Germline CDR1 and CDR2: SGHDT and YYEEEE. The CDR3 is 18 residues long. The CDR3 here is CASSLRHGTGKGNQPQHF. The CDR3, as DNA: TGTGCCAGCAGCTTGCGGCATGGGACAGGGAAGGGCAATCAGCCCCAGCATTTT. Looking up the rest from reference TRBV5-6 and TRBJ1-5 gives the full variable domain: DAGVTQSPTHLIKTRGQQVTLRCSPKSGHDTVSWYQQALGQGPQFIFQYYEEEERQRGNFPDRFSGHQFPNYSSELNVNALLLGDSALYLCASSLRHGTGKGNQPQHFGDGTRLSIL.

This sequence joins TRBV7-9 and TRBJ1-6; possible D gene TRBD1, 6 bases. V lost 4 bases and J lost 13, with 11 bases in between. CDR1 and CDR2 from the germline V gene are SEHNR and FQNEAQ (reference sequence). The CDR3 covers 12 residues. In nucleotides, the CDR3 is TGTGCCAGCAGCTCTGGGGGCGGGCCCCTCCACTTT. The encoded protein is CASSSGGGPLHF.

This sequence joins TRBV27 and TRBJ2-1; D not resolved. The CDR3 covers 11 residues. V was clipped by 8 bases and J by 4 bases, with 6 bases between them. CDR1 and CDR2 (germline): MNHEY, SMNVEV (reference sequence). The CDR3 sequence: CASSVYNEQFF. The DNA of the CDR3 is TGTGCCAGCTCAGTTTACAATGAGCAGTTCTTC.

This clonotype was counted at least ten times. The rearrangement links TRBV20-1 to TRBJ2-5; D is perhaps TRBD1 (5 bases). The CDR3 sequence is 14 residues long. The V gene lost 2 bases and the J gene lost 2 bases, with 12 bases spanning the gap. Germline values: CDR1 DFQATT, CDR2 SNEGSKA (reference sequence). In DNA, the CDR3 is TGCAGTGCTAGATGGACAACTAATCAAGAGACCCAGTACTTC. Translating gives CSARWTTNQETQYF.

This clonotype occurred many times. The V call is TRBV20-1, the J call TRBJ1-1, with TRBD1 matching over 10 bases. Germline CDR1 reads DFQATT; CDR2 reads SNEGSKA (reference sequence). This CDR3 has 14 amino acids. V dropped 1 base and J dropped 3; count of bases not matched to a gene: 2. CDR3 loop: CSARGTGGDTEAFF. CDR3 DNA: TGCAGTGCTAGAGGGACAGGGGGGGACACTGAAGCTTTCTTT.

This clonotype was seen many times. The chain joins TRBV3-1 to TRBJ2-3; no clear D. The CDR3 loop spans 13 amino acids. Germline V gene data show CDR1 as LGHDT and CDR2 as YNNKEL (reference sequence). V shed 5 bases and J shed 6 bases, with 12 bases lying between them. CDR3 protein: CASSSNPVDTQYF. CDR3 DNA: TGTGCCAGCAGCTCCAACCCTGTGGATACGCAGTATTTT.

This clonotype came up many times. The chain couples TRBV2 to TRBJ1-5, with D possibly matching TRBD1 (6 bases). Trimming stripped 9 bases from V and 1 base from J, with 10 bases between. Per germline, CDR1 SNHLY and CDR2 FYNNEI. The CDR3 spans 13 residues. DNA of the CDR3: TGTGCCAGTCTTAGGGGGAGCAATCAGCCCCAGCATTTT. It specifies CASLRGSNQPQHF.

This clonotype was counted between two and nine times. The chain is built from TRBV19 and TRBJ1-5; perhaps TRBD1 as D (6 bases). V lost 6 bases, J lost 7 bases, and 16 bases lay in between. CDR3 length: 14 amino acids. The germline V gene has CDR1 LNHDA and CDR2 SQIVND (reference sequence). The CDR3 DNA reads TGTGCCAGTAGAGTCGGGGGGGCAGGGCAGCCCCAGCATTTT. The encoded protein is CASRVGGAGQPQHF.

This clonotype came up many times. J is TRBJ2-6 and V is TRBV12-3 or TRBV12-4, with D unclear. This CDR3 region has 19 residues. Trimming took 6 bases from V and 0 from J, leaving 21 bases between them. The CDR3 nucleotides read TGTGCCAGCAGCCTGAACGACCGCTTACAAAACTCTGGGGCCAACGTCCTGACTTTC. Amino acid sequence: CASSLNDRLQNSGANVLTF.

This chain connects TRBV5-6 to TRBJ1-2; perhaps TRBD1 as D (6 bases). In germline, CDR1 is SGHDT, CDR2 YYEEEE. The CDR3 has 14 amino acids. Trimming removed 1 base from V and 10 bases from J, with 17 bases in between. The CDR3 reads CASSLTTGRRDYTF. The CDR3 DNA reads TGTGCCAGCAGCTTGACGACAGGAAGACGGGACTACACCTTC. Variable domain in full (rest from reference TRBV5-6 and TRBJ1-2): DAGVTQSPTHLIKTRGQQVTLRCSPKSGHDTVSWYQQALGQGPQFIFQYYEEEERQRGNFPDRFSGHQFPNYSSELNVNALLLGDSALYLCASSLTTGRRDYTFGSGTRLTVV.

In its sample, this clonotype was seen a few times. The chain links TRBV6-5 to TRBJ2-6; weak D call: TRBD1 (6 bases). The CDR3 spans 17 residues. Germline lookup yields CDR1 MNHEY and CDR2 SVGAGI. The V gene lost 0 bases and the J gene lost 0 bases, with 9 bases spanning the gap. DNA of the CDR3: TGTGCCAGCAGTTACTCGAGGGGGTTCTCTGGGGCCAACGTCCTGACTTTC. Translating gives CASSYSRGFSGANVLTF.

This clonotype was detected many times. The rearrangement links TRBV3-1 to TRBJ1-5; the D is unclear. V lost 1 base, J lost 0 bases, and 13 bases lay in between. The CDR3 sequence is 17 residues long. CDR1 and CDR2 (germline): LGHDT, YNNKEL (reference sequence). CDR3 residues: CASSQGTGRRSNQPQHF. In nucleotides, the CDR3 is TGTGCCAGCAGCCAAGGTACGGGGAGGCGTAGCAATCAGCCCCAGCATTTT.

In this sample, this clonotype turned up many times. The gene calls are TRBV11-3 and TRBJ1-6; D might be TRBD1 (6 bases). Germline lookup yields CDR1 SGHNT and CDR2 YENEEA. V lost 8 bases, J lost 5 bases, and 10 bases lay in between. The CDR3 contains 13 residues. In DNA form, the CDR3 reads TGTGCCAGCGGTAGGACAGATAATTCACCCCTCCACTTT. Translation: CASGRTDNSPLHF.

This clonotype occurred many times. V is TRBV2 and J is TRBJ1-1; TRBD1 aligns across 7 bases. The CDR3 has 14 residues. Germline trimming cut 4 bases from V and 2 bases from J; bases unmatched to any gene: 4. The germline gives CDR1 SNHLY, CDR2 FYNNEI. The CDR3 region has the DNA TGTGCCAGCAGTGGACGACAGGGAAACACTGAAGCTTTCTTT. Its translation: CASSGRQGNTEAFF.

This clonotype was detected ten times or more. CDR3 sequence reads: CASSLGRASGLGEQFF. In nucleotides, the CDR3 is TGTGCCAGCAGCTTGGGCCGGGCCTCAGGGTTGGGTGAGCAGTTCTTC. The rearrangement links TRBV5-6 to TRBJ2-1; perhaps TRBD1 as D (5 bases). V lost 0 bases to trimming and J lost 9 bases, with 19 bases between them. CDR3 length equals 16 residues. Per germline, CDR1 SGHDT and CDR2 YYEEEE.

This clonotype was seen ten or more times. The V gene is TRBV28, the J gene TRBJ1-5; maybe TRBD1 (6 bases). The CDR3 sequence is 14 residues long. Deletions cut 1 base from V and 7 bases from J, with 11 bases between. Germline lookup yields CDR1 MDHEN and CDR2 SYDVKM. The CDR3 coding sequence is TGTGCCAGCAGTTTATTCAGGGGCGGACAGCCCCAGCATTTT. Protein sequence: CASSLFRGGQPQHF. Based on the CDR3 plus reference TRBV28 and TRBJ1-5, the full variable domain is DVKVTQSSRYLVKRTGEKVFLECVQDMDHENMFWYRQDPGLGLRLIYFSYDVKMKEKGDIPEGYSVSREKKERFSLILESASTNQTSMYLCASSLFRGGQPQHFGDGTRLSIL.

This clonotype was recorded many times. The gene calls are TRBV20-1 and TRBJ1-2; possibly TRBD1 for D (6 bases). This CDR3 is built from 12 residues. Per the germline V gene, CDR1 is DFQATT and CDR2 is SNEGSKA (reference sequence). V was trimmed by 7 bases and J by 4 bases, leaving 13 bases between them. The CDR3 here is CSGEWGPYGYTF. CDR3 in DNA: TGCAGTGGCGAGTGGGGGCCCTATGGCTACACCTTC.

This clonotype was recorded at least ten times. The rearrangement uses TRBV24-1 and TRBJ2-2; no reliable D call. The V end was cut by 6 bases, the J end by 7 bases, with 17 bases between. The germline V gene encodes CDR1 KGHDR and CDR2 SFDVKD. The CDR3 totals 15 residues. The CDR3 protein is CATSQFAVAGGELFF. For the CDR3, the DNA is TGTGCCACCAGTCAATTTGCGGTAGCTGGCGGGGAGCTGTTTTTT.

This clonotype was found many times. The J gene is TRBJ1-2, the V gene TRBV2; tentative D call: TRBD1 (5 bases). V was trimmed by 0 bases and J by 4 bases, leaving 18 bases between them. The CDR3 totals 17 residues. Per the germline V gene, CDR1 is SNHLY and CDR2 is FYNNEI. CDR3 sequence: CASSEALPNRGPYGYTF. In nucleotides, the CDR3 is TGTGCCAGCAGTGAAGCGCTTCCTAATAGGGGACCCTATGGCTACACCTTC.

This chain links TRBV6-5 with TRBJ2-3; D gene unclear. V lost 4 bases and J lost 6, with 11 bases in between. CDR1 and CDR2 (germline): MNHEY, SVGAGI. The CDR3 spans 13 residues. The CDR3 nucleotides are TGTGCCAGCAGTTCGCGTGAAGTGGATACGCAGTATTTT. This codes for CASSSREVDTQYF.

This clonotype showed up many times. The rearrangement links TRBV30 to TRBJ2-5; TRBD1 aligns across 10 bases. This CDR3 is built from 12 residues. Germline V CDR1 and CDR2: GTSNPN, SVGIG (reference sequence). The J segment lost 4 bases and the V segment lost 7 bases, leaving 3 bases of the junction unmatched. This CDR3 reads CASDRGGETQYF. CDR3 coding DNA: TGTGCCTCGGACAGGGGGGGAGAGACCCAGTACTTC.

The rearrangement links TRBV12-5 to TRBJ2-2; D possibly uses TRBD1 or TRBD2 (5 bases each). CDR3 size: 14 residues. V was clipped by 1 base and J by 6 bases, with 9 bases between them. Germline CDR1 LGHNT, CDR2 FRNRAP. The CDR3 loop reads CASGLGLGAGELFF. Written as DNA, the CDR3 is TGTGCTAGTGGTTTGGGATTGGGGGCCGGGGAGCTGTTTTTT.

This clonotype occurred many times. V usage is TRBV24-1 and J usage is TRBJ2-4, with D unclear. Germline values: CDR1 KGHDR, CDR2 SFDVKD. The CDR3 runs to 11 residues. V was pared by 7 bases and J by 7 bases, with 7 bases between. CDR3 nucleotide sequence: TGTGCCACCAGCGCTGGCAACATTCAGTACTTC. Translated, it gives CATSAGNIQYF.

There are many counts of this clonotype. V is TRBV7-9 and J is TRBJ2-2; 12 bases map to TRBD1. Unmatched junction bases numbered 5, after V lost 5 bases and J lost 1 base. Germline V gives CDR1 SEHNR, CDR2 FQNEAQ (reference sequence). This CDR3 is 17 amino acids long. The CDR3 reads CASSTGQGAQNTGELFF. In DNA, the CDR3 is TGTGCCAGCAGCACGGGACAGGGGGCTCAGAACACCGGGGAGCTGTTTTTT.

In this sample, this clonotype turned up many times. The CDR3 here is CASRDSFYEQYF. For the CDR3, the DNA is TGTGCCAGTAGAGACAGTTTCTACGAGCAGTACTTC. The chain combines TRBV19 with TRBJ2-7, with D possibly TRBD1 on 5 matching bases. The germline V gene has CDR1 LNHDA and CDR2 SQIVND (reference sequence). Deletions cut 6 bases from V and 3 bases from J, with 9 bases between. This CDR3 comprises 12 residues.